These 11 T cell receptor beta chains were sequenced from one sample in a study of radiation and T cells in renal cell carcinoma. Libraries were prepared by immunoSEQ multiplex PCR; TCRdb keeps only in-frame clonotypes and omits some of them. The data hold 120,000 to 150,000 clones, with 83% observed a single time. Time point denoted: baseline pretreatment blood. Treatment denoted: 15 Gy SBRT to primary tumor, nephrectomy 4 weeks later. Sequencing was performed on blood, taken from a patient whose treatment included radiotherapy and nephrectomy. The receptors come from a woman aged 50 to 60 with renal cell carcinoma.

The CDR3 here is CATTGSNNQPQHF. The CDR3 DNA reads TGTGCCACTACAGGCTCGAACAATCAGCCCCAGCATTTT. The chain recombines TRBV10-3 with TRBJ1-5, with TRBD1 as a possible D gene (5 bases). Trimming stripped 10 bases from V and 3 bases from J, with 13 bases between. CDR3 length equals 13 residues. Looked up from germline, CDR1 is ENHRY and CDR2 is SYGVKD.

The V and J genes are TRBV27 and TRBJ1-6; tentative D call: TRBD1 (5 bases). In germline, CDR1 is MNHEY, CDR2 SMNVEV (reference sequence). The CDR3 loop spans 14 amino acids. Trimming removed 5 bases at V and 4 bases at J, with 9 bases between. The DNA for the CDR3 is TGTGCCAGCAGTCCCGGGACGTATAATTCACCCCTCCACTTT. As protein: CASSPGTYNSPLHF.

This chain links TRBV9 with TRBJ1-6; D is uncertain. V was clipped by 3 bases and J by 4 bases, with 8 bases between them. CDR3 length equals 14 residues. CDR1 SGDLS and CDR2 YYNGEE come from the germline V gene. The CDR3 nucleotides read TGTGCCAGCAGCGGGACGGCATATAATTCACCCCTCCACTTT. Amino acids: CASSGTAYNSPLHF.

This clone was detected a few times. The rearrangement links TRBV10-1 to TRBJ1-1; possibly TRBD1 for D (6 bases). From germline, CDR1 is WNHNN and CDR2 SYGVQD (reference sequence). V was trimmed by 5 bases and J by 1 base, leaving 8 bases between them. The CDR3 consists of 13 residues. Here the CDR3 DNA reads TGCGCCAGCAGTCCGACAGGGAACACTGAAGCTTTCTTT. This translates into CASSPTGNTEAFF.

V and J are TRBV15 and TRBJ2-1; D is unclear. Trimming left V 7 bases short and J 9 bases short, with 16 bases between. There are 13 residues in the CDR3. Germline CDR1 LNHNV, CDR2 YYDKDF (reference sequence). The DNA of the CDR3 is TGTGCCACCACCCCCTGGCCTGGCGGTGAGCAGTTCTTC. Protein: CATTPWPGGEQFF.

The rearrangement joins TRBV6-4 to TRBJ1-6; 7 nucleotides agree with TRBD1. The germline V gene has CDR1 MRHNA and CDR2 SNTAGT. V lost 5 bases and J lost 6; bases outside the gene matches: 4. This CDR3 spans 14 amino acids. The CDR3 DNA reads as TGTGCCAGCAGTCCGGGACAGCTTAATTCACCCCTCCACTTT. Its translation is CASSPGQLNSPLHF.

The CDR3 DNA follows: TGCGCCAGCAGCCAAGATAGGGCGGGCACTGAAGCTTTCTTT. Encoded protein: CASSQDRAGTEAFF. V gene TRBV4-3 combines with J gene TRBJ1-1, with D hard to call. With 0 bases removed from V and 4 bases from J, the gap between germline ends came to 9 bases. The V gene's germline CDR1 is LGHNA and CDR2 YSLEER. This CDR3 has 14 amino acids.

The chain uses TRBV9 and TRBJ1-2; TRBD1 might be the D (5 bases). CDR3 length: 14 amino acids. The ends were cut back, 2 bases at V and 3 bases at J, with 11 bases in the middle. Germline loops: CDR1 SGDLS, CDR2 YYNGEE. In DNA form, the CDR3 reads TGTGCCAGCAGCGTCGGGCAAGGGGACTATGGCTACACCTTC. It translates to CASSVGQGDYGYTF.

CDR3 sequence reads: CASRETGPDSYNEQFF. CDR3 in DNA: TGTGCCAGTAGGGAGACAGGGCCCGATTCCTACAATGAGCAGTTCTTC. V usage is TRBV19 and J usage is TRBJ2-1; 7 bases line up with TRBD1. The junction had 9 bases not matched to a gene; V was cut back by 6 bases and J by 1 base. Germline V CDR1 and CDR2: LNHDA, SQIVND (reference sequence). CDR3 length equals 16 residues.

CDR3 in DNA: TGTGCCAGCAGTCGGGACAGGAACACAGATACGCAGTATTTT. Translated: CASSRDRNTDTQYF. The chain recombines TRBV2 with TRBJ2-3; 8 positions agree with TRBD1. With V trimmed by 5 bases and J by 2 bases, 3 bases remained unmatched. The CDR3 runs to 14 residues. CDR1 is SNHLY and CDR2 is FYNNEI in the germline V gene.

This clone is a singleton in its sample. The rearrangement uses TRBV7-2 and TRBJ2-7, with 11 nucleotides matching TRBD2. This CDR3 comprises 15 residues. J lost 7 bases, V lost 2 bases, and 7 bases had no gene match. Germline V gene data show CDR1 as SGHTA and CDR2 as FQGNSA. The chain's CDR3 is CASSLLLAGDGEQYF. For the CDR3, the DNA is TGTGCCAGCAGCTTATTACTAGCGGGAGACGGGGAGCAGTACTTC.